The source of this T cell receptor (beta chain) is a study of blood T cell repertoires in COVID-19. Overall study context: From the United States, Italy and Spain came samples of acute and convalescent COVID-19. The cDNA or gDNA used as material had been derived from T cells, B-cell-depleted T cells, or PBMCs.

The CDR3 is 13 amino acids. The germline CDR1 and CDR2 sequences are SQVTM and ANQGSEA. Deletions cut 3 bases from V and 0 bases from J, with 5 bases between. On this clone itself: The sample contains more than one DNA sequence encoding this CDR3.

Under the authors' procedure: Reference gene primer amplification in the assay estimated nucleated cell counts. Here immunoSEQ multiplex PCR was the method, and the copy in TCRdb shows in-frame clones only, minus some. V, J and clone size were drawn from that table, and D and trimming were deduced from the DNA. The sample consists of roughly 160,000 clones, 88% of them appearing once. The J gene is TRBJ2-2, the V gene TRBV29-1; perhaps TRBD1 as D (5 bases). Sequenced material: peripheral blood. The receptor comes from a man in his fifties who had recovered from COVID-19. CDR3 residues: CSVDRANTGELFF. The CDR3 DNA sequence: TGCAGCGTTGACAGGGCGAACACCGGGGAGCTGTTTTTT.